This T cell receptor beta chain was recovered during a study of beta chain features in type 1 diabetes. Whole-study findings and limits: Type 1 diabetes patients showed a moderate but significant shortening of TCRB CDR3s in all four CD4+ subsets. The similarity of naive, central memory and Treg TCRB repertoires appeared greater among patients than among healthy donors.

A word on this clone: The antigen is not known.

Expressed TCRB transcripts got sequenced, as all isolated RNA was reverse transcribed. Produced via immunoSEQ multiplex PCR; TCRdb's table is partial and in-frame only. The sample lists approximately 170,000 clones, less than 10% occurring once. Trimming took 2 bases from V and 1 from J, leaving 12 bases between them. Germline CDR1 SGHRS, CDR2 YFSETQ. The CDR3 spans 16 residues. The clonotype comes from a man between 18 and 35 years old with type 1 diabetes. Sequenced sample: central memory CD4+ T cells from blood. V usage is TRBV5-1 and J usage is TRBJ2-2, with a weak D call TRBD2 (5 bases). The CDR3 region has the DNA TGCGCCAGCAGCTTCGGACTGCTGGGGAACACCGGGGAGCTGTTTTTT. Protein: CASSFGLLGNTGELFF.